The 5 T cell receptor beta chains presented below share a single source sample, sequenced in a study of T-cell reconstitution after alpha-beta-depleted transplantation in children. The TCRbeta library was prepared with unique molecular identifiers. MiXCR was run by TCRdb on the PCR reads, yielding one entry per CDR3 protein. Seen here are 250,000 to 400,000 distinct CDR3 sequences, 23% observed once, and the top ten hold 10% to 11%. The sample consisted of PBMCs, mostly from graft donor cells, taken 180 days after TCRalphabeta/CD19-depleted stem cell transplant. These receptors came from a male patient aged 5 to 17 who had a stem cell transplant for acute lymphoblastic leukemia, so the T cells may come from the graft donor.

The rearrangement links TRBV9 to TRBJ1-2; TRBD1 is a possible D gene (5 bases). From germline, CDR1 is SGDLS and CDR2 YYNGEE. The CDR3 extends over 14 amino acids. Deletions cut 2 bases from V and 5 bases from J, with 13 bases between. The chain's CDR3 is CASSVTDSHYGYTF. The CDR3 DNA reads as TGTGCCAGCAGCGTGACCGACAGCCATTATGGCTACACCTTC.

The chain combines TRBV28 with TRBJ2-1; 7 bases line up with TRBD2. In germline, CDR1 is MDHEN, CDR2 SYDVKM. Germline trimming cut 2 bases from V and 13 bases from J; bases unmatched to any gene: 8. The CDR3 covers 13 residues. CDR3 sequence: CASSLLERDDQFF. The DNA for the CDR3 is TGTGCCAGCAGTTTACTCGAGCGGGACGACCAGTTCTTC.

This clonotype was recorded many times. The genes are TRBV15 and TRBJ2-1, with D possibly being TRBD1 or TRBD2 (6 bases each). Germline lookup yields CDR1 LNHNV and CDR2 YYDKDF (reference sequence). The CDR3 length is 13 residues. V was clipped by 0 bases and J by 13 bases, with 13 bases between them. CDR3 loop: CATSRDRGRSQFF. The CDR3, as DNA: TGTGCCACCAGCAGAGATCGGGGGCGGTCCCAGTTCTTC.

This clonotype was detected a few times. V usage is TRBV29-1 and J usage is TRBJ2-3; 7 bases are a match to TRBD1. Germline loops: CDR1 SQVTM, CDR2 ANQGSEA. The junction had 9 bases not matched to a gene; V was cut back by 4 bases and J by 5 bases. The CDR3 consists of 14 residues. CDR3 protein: CSVVKRDRGDTQYF. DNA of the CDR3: TGCAGCGTTGTAAAGAGGGACAGAGGAGATACGCAGTATTTT.

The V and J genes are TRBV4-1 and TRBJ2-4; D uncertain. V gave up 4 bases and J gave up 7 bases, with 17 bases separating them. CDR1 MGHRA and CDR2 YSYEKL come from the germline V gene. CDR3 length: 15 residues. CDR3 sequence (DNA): TGCGCCAGCAGCCCCTTTCTGCTCAACGGGAACATTCAGTACTTC. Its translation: CASSPFLLNGNIQYF.